This T cell receptor (beta chain) was profiled in a study of glioma-infiltrating T cells. Remarks on this clonotype: Its antigen is still unknown.

Findings and limits, study-wide: Very few CDR3 sequences were shared between tissue and blood. Gliomas, especially low-grade, showed above-expected tissue-blood divergence; non-neoplastic patients showed below.

TCR alpha and beta CDR3 regions were amplified from RNA using iRepertoire nested multiplex PCR. One-step reverse transcription and amplification started from about 100-400 ng of tissue mRNA or PBMC total RNA. A single record per CDR3 protein comes from TCRdb applying MiXCR to the multiplex PCR reads. The table shows about 93,000 distinct CDR3 sequences, with 40% occurring only once. The sample taken for sequencing was glioma tissue, nonneoplastic brain tissue, or PBMCs (not recorded which). The TCR sequence derives from a human donor with low-grade glioma or glioblastoma, undergoing nonglioma brain surgery, or in good health (not recorded which).

CDR3 sequence (DNA): TGTGCCAGCAGCGTGCCTCTGACGGGGCCCCCCTACGAGCAGTACTTC. It encodes CASSVPLTGPPYEQYF. The chain couples TRBV9 to TRBJ2-7; either TRBD1 or TRBD2 may supply D (5 bases each). Germline CDR1 SGDLS, CDR2 YYNGEE. The CDR3 extends over 16 amino acids. V lost 2 bases and J lost 2, with 17 bases in between.